The 30 T cell receptor beta chains below all came from one sample that was sequenced in a study of blood T cell repertoires in COVID-19. Generated by immunoSEQ multiplex PCR, the TCRdb table keeps only in-frame clones and is missing some. The sample carries about 380,000 clones, 88% recorded once. Sequencing was done on a sample of PBMCs or T cells enriched from blood (not recorded which). These receptors originate from a woman younger than 30 who had recovered from COVID-19.

This clone was found many times. The chain couples TRBV2 to TRBJ1-2, with TRBD1 matching over 7 bases. CDR1 and CDR2 from the germline V gene are SNHLY and FYNNEI. V lost 4 bases to trimming and J lost 8 bases; unmatched junction nucleotides: 10. This CDR3 comprises 14 residues. CDR3 loop: CASSASQGSGGYTF. The CDR3 region has the DNA TGTGCCAGCAGTGCGTCACAGGGGTCGGGCGGCTACACCTTC.

The V gene is TRBV6-5, the J gene TRBJ1-2; 11 positions agree with TRBD1. Looked up from germline, CDR1 is MNHEY and CDR2 is SVGAGI. This CDR3 contains 14 residues. Losses at the gene ends were 6 bases for V and 7 bases for J; bases not matched to a gene: 7. The CDR3 here is CASRLGTGGRGYTF. The CDR3 nucleotides read TGTGCCAGCAGACTCGGGACAGGGGGACGTGGCTACACCTTC.

This rearrangement joins TRBV3-1 (or the pseudogene TRBV3-2) to TRBJ1-4; no firm D call. The germline V gene encodes CDR1 LGHDT and CDR2 YNNKEL (reference sequence). The CDR3 length is 18 residues. V dropped 2 bases and J dropped 6 bases, with 22 bases sitting between them. The CDR3 DNA is TGTGCCAGCAGCCAAAAGTCTCATGGACTTGTTTCGGATGAAAAACTGTTTTTT. Protein: CASSQKSHGLVSDEKLFF.

The V and J genes are TRBV7-9 and TRBJ1-1, with D possibly being TRBD1 (6 bases). Germline V gives CDR1 SEHNR, CDR2 FQNEAQ (reference sequence). CDR3 length: 11 amino acids. V was clipped by 10 bases and J by 6 bases, with 12 bases between them. The CDR3 loop is CANQDRPEAFF. DNA of the CDR3: TGTGCCAACCAGGACAGACCTGAAGCTTTCTTT.

The chain recombines TRBV25-1 with TRBJ2-3; 8 bases line up with TRBD2. Trimming at V came to 9 bases and at J to 1 base, leaving 3 bases not matched to a gene. The germline CDR1 and CDR2 sequences are MGHDK and SYGVNS. The CDR3 extends over 13 amino acids. CDR3 bases: TGTGCCAGTGCGCGGGGGGGCACAGATACGCAGTATTTT. Translating gives CASARGGTDTQYF.

J is TRBJ2-1 and V is TRBV11-3, with a weak D call TRBD1 (6 bases). V was trimmed by 3 bases and J by 9 bases, leaving 15 bases between them. This CDR3 comprises 14 residues. Germline V CDR1 and CDR2: SGHNT, YENEEA. The CDR3 protein is CASSFGRGSGEQFF. The CDR3 region has the DNA TGTGCCAGCAGCTTTGGCAGGGGTTCTGGTGAGCAGTTCTTC. The variable domain in full, completed from reference TRBV11-3 and TRBJ2-1, reads EAGVVQSPRYKIIEKKQPVAFWCNPISGHNTLYWYLQNLGQGPELLIRYENEEAVDDSQLPKDRFSAERLKGVDSTLKIQPAELGDSAVYLCASSFGRGSGEQFFGPGTRLTVL.

The V call is TRBV7-9, the J call TRBJ2-6; possibly TRBD1 for D (6 bases). In germline, CDR1 is SEHNR, CDR2 FQNEAQ (reference sequence). This CDR3 comprises 14 residues. Between the trimmed V and J ends, which lost 5 bases and 13 bases, there was a span of 18 bases. Written as DNA, the CDR3 is TGTGCCAGCAGCGCCGTGGACAGTCCCAGAGTCCTGACTTTC. Translated, it gives CASSAVDSPRVLTF.

This rearrangement joins TRBV13 to TRBJ2-4; D is ambiguous. V was shortened by 3 bases and J by 0 bases, with 12 bases between the two germline ends. The CDR3 totals 16 residues. Germline V CDR1 and CDR2: PRHDT, FYEKMQ (reference sequence). The CDR3 here is CASSFSAALAKNIQYF. Written as DNA, the CDR3 is TGTGCCAGCAGCTTTAGTGCTGCATTAGCCAAAAACATTCAGTACTTC.

The CDR3 nucleotides are TGTGCCAGCACTATACAGGTCGCGACCTACGAGCAGTACTTC. Translated, it gives CASTIQVATYEQYF. The chain employs TRBV7-8 and TRBJ2-7; perhaps TRBD1 as D (5 bases). This CDR3 has 14 residues. Germline V gene data show CDR1 as SGHVS and CDR2 as FQNEAQ. Deletions cut 7 bases from V and 2 bases from J, with 15 bases between.

The J gene is TRBJ2-7, the V gene TRBV25-1; 8 nucleotides match TRBD1. This CDR3 contains 15 residues. The germline V gene has CDR1 MGHDK and CDR2 SYGVNS. V lost 4 bases, J lost 0 bases, and 5 bases stayed unmatched. The CDR3 spells CASSVTGGSSYEQYF. CDR3 DNA: TGTGCCAGCAGTGTAACAGGGGGGAGCTCCTACGAGCAGTACTTC.

The chain links TRBV27 to TRBJ1-5, with 7 bases lining up with TRBD1. The V gene end was trimmed by 10 bases and the J gene end by 3 bases; junction bases not matched to a gene: 3. The V gene's germline CDR1 is MNHEY and CDR2 SMNVEV (reference sequence). The CDR3 has 12 amino acids. CDR3 sequence reads: CATGQDNQPQHF. CDR3 DNA sequence: TGTGCCACCGGACAGGACAATCAGCCCCAGCATTTT.

Only one count was recorded for this clone. V gene TRBV30 combines with J gene TRBJ1-5, with unresolved D. The CDR3 is 9 amino acids. Germline V gene sequence: CDR1 GTSNPN, CDR2 SVGIG (reference sequence). V lost 8 bases and J lost 7, with 6 bases in between. Here the CDR3 reads CAPMQPQHF. The CDR3 DNA reads TGTGCCCCAATGCAGCCCCAGCATTTT.

The rearrangement joins TRBV18 to TRBJ1-5, with unresolved D. From germline, CDR1 is KGHSH and CDR2 LQKENI. The CDR3 loop spans 15 amino acids. The V and J ends lost 3 bases and 1 base respectively, with 10 bases between them. The CDR3 sequence: CASSPVGISNQPQHF. Written as DNA, the CDR3 is TGTGCCAGCTCACCGGTCGGGATAAGCAATCAGCCCCAGCATTTT.

This chain connects TRBV6-6 to TRBJ1-5; 9 positions agree with TRBD1. CDR1 and CDR2 from the germline V gene are MNHNY and SVGAGI (reference sequence). The CDR3 is made up of 16 amino acids. V gave up 0 bases and J gave up 3 bases; unmatched junction bases: 3. CDR3 region: CASSYSGTGINQPQHF. The CDR3 nucleotides are TGTGCCAGCAGTTACTCGGGGACAGGGATCAATCAGCCCCAGCATTTT.

This sequence joins TRBV7-2 and TRBJ1-2, with a tentative D call TRBD1 (5 bases). Germline CDR1 is SGHTA and CDR2 is FQGNSA. The CDR3 extends over 15 amino acids. With 5 bases removed from V and 6 bases from J, the gap between germline ends came to 19 bases. The CDR3 sequence: CASSLPGRGGDGYTF. The CDR3 nucleotides read TGTGCCAGCAGCCTTCCCGGGCGGGGGGGGGATGGCTACACCTTC.

The chain combines TRBV2 with TRBJ2-1; 10 nucleotides align to TRBD2. Germline CDR1 SNHLY, CDR2 FYNNEI. With V trimmed by 4 bases and J by 12 bases, 12 bases remained unmatched. This CDR3 is 15 amino acids long. CDR3 DNA: TGTGCCAGCAGTGCCTTAGCGGGGGGCCCTGGATTGCAGTTCTTC. It is translated as CASSALAGGPGLQFF.

This rearrangement joins TRBV6-1 to TRBJ1-2; TRBD1 matches 7 bases. J lost 8 bases, V lost 2 bases, and 8 bases had no gene match. The CDR3 has 14 amino acids. The germline V gene has CDR1 MNHNS and CDR2 SASEGT. The CDR3 is CASSEPGQGGGYTF. The CDR3 coding sequence is TGTGCCAGCAGTGAACCCGGCCAGGGGGGCGGCTACACCTTC.

The V gene is TRBV7-2, the J gene TRBJ1-4; 7 nucleotides match TRBD1. V dropped 5 bases and J dropped 5; count of bases not matched to a gene: 8. Germline values: CDR1 SGHTA, CDR2 FQGNSA. This CDR3 has 15 residues. Here the CDR3 reads CASSPSGGLNEKLFF. CDR3 bases: TGTGCCAGCAGCCCGTCAGGGGGGTTAAATGAAAAACTGTTTTTT. The variable domain in full, completed from reference TRBV7-2 and TRBJ1-4, reads GAGVSQSPSNKVTEKGKDVELRCDPISGHTALYWYRQSLGQGLEFLIYFQGNSAPDKSGLPSDRFSAERTGGSVSTLTIQRTQQEDSAVYLCASSPSGGLNEKLFFGSGTQLSVL.

This clone was counted a few times. The chain joins TRBV10-3 to TRBJ1-1; TRBD1 aligns across 10 bases. The ends lost 11 bases at V and 4 bases at J; junction bases unmatched: 10. CDR3 size: 14 residues. Germline CDR1 and CDR2: ENHRY and SYGVKD. In nucleotides, the CDR3 is TGTGCCGCCGACGCGGGACAGGGGACCACTGAAGCTTTCTTT. Protein sequence: CAADAGQGTTEAFF.

The genes are TRBV27 and TRBJ2-1, with 7 bases lining up with TRBD2. CDR1 and CDR2 from the germline V gene are MNHEY and SMNVEV (reference sequence). CDR3 length: 14 amino acids. Germline trimming cut 7 bases from V and 0 bases from J; bases unmatched to any gene: 3. The CDR3 loop reads CASKRGISYNEQFF. The DNA of the CDR3 is TGTGCCAGCAAGCGGGGCATCTCCTACAATGAGCAGTTCTTC.

This clone showed up just once. The J gene is TRBJ2-1, the V gene TRBV15, with TRBD2 matching over 9 bases. Germline trimming cut 3 bases from V and 2 bases from J; bases unmatched to any gene: 8. Looked up from germline, CDR1 is LNHNV and CDR2 is YYDKDF (reference sequence). This CDR3 contains 17 residues. CDR3 nucleotide sequence: TGTGCCACCAGCAGGGGGGGGAGCGGGGGGACCTACAATGAGCAGTTCTTC. This gives the protein CATSRGGSGGTYNEQFF.

This chain joins TRBV19 and TRBJ1-5; tentatively, D is TRBD1 (5 bases). The CDR3 sequence is 14 residues long. In germline, CDR1 is LNHDA, CDR2 SQIVND (reference sequence). Trimming removed 1 base at V and 4 bases at J, with 8 bases between. The CDR3 is CASSIGQMNQPQHF. The CDR3 DNA reads TGTGCCAGTAGTATAGGACAGATGAATCAGCCCCAGCATTTT.

This clone was seen just once. This sequence joins TRBV30 and TRBJ1-3, with D perhaps TRBD1 (6 bases). Trimming took 2 bases from V and 0 from J, leaving 11 bases between them. Germline assignment: CDR1 GTSNPN and CDR2 SVGIG (reference sequence). This CDR3 region has 15 residues. CDR3 coding DNA: TGTGCCTGGAGTTTTGGGACAAACTCTGGAAACACCATATATTTT. This encodes CAWSFGTNSGNTIYF.

The chain is built from TRBV5-1 and TRBJ2-3, with D hard to call. CDR1 SGHRS and CDR2 YFSETQ come from the germline V gene. Between the trimmed V and J ends, which lost 4 bases and 6 bases, there was a span of 12 bases. The CDR3 extends over 13 amino acids. CDR3 nucleotides: TGCGCCAGCAGCACTGGGCCCTTGGATACGCAGTATTTT. Amino acids: CASSTGPLDTQYF.

The V and J genes are TRBV30 and TRBJ1-2; D may be TRBD1 (5 bases). The V gene's germline CDR1 is GTSNPN and CDR2 SVGIG (reference sequence). The CDR3 consists of 12 residues. V was shortened by 4 bases and J by 2 bases, with 8 bases between the two germline ends. The CDR3 coding sequence is TGTGCCTGGACCGACAGAAACTATGGCTACACCTTC. Translation: CAWTDRNYGYTF.

The chain employs TRBV30 and TRBJ1-6; no definite D call. The CDR3 consists of 14 residues. V lost 2 bases and J lost 9, with 14 bases in between. From germline, CDR1 is GTSNPN and CDR2 SVGIG (reference sequence). The CDR3 here is CAWSPLPTSSPLHF. The CDR3 DNA is TGTGCCTGGAGTCCCTTGCCTACGAGTTCACCCCTCCACTTT.

The gene calls are TRBV2 and TRBJ1-2; D remains ambiguous. The CDR3 covers 13 residues. V shed 8 bases and J shed 3 bases, with 13 bases lying between them. The V gene's germline CDR1 is SNHLY and CDR2 FYNNEI. In nucleotides, the CDR3 is TGTGCCAGCCTCGTCGGGAGGGACTATGGCTACACCTTC. Translation: CASLVGRDYGYTF.

This chain connects TRBV27 to TRBJ1-1; TRBD1 matches at 7 bases. Germline values: CDR1 MNHEY, CDR2 SMNVEV (reference sequence). The ends lost 0 bases at V and 1 base at J; junction bases unmatched: 5. This CDR3 region has 16 residues. CDR3 coding DNA: TGTGCCAGCAGTTTATCGACAGGGTGGGGGAACACTGAAGCTTTCTTT. Translation gives CASSLSTGWGNTEAFF.

This clone was recorded a few times. This chain connects TRBV3-1 (or the pseudogene TRBV3-2) to TRBJ1-1; 7 nucleotides match TRBD1. Germline CDR1 reads LGHDT; CDR2 reads YNNKEL (reference sequence). Losses at the gene ends were 0 bases for V and 10 bases for J; bases not matched to a gene: 8. This CDR3 region has 14 residues. CDR3 DNA: TGTGCCAGCAGCCAAGATCGGGGACAGATCGGAGCTTTCTTT. This translates into CASSQDRGQIGAFF.

V gene TRBV5-4 combines with J gene TRBJ2-3, with 12 bases lining up with TRBD1. The CDR3 has 16 residues. V shed 3 bases and J 4 bases; nucleotides not matched to a gene: 6. Germline V gene sequence: CDR1 SGHNT, CDR2 YYREEE (reference sequence). The CDR3 nucleotides are TGTGCCAGCAGCTCACCCGGGACAGGGGGCCCAGATACGCAGTATTTT. This translates into CASSSPGTGGPDTQYF.